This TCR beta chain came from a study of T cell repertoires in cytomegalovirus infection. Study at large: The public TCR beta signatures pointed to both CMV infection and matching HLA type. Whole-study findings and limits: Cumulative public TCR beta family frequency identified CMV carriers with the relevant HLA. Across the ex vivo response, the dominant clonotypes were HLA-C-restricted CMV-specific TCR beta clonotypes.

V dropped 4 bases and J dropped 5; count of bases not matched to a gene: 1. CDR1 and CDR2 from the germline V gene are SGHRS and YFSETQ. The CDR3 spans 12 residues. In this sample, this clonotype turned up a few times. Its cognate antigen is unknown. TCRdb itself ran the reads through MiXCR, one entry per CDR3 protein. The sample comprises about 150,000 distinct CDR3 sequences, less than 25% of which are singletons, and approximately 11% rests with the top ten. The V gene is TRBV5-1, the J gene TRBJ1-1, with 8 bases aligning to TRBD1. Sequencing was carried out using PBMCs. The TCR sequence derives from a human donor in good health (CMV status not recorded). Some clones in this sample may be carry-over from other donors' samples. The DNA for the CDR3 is TGCGCCAGCAGCGGACAGGGTACTGAAGCTTTCTTT. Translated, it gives CASSGQGTEAFF.